Presented here are 6 T cell receptor beta chains from one specimen sequenced in a study of cytomegalovirus exposure and HLA in healthy donors. PCR primers comprised 60 Vbeta and 13 Jbeta primers. Libraries were prepared by immunoSEQ multiplex PCR; TCRdb keeps only in-frame clonotypes and omits some of them. The table includes around 200,000 clones, around 80% detected once. The sequenced sample was PBMCs. These receptors were collected from a man aged 40-49 years in good health and CMV-seronegative.

CDR3 sequence reads: CASSPTSYSGRAIDTQYF. As DNA, the CDR3 is TGTGCCAGCAGCCCCACATCTTATAGCGGGAGGGCCATAGATACGCAGTATTTT. The chain carries TRBV5-4 and TRBJ2-3; 11 bases map to TRBD2. Germline V lookup: CDR1 SGHNT, CDR2 YYREEE (reference sequence). J gave up 5 bases and V 4 bases, and 15 bases lay outside the gene matches. The CDR3 extends over 18 amino acids. Using reference TRBV5-4 and TRBJ2-3 for the parts outside the CDR3, the full variable domain is ETGVTQSPTHLIKTRGQQVTLRCSSQSGHNTVSWYQQALGQGPQFIFQYYREEENGRGNFPPRFSGLQFPNYSSELNVNALELDDSALYLCASSPTSYSGRAIDTQYFGPGTRLTVL.

This chain joins TRBV21-1 and TRBJ2-3; TRBD1, the table's D call, was not compared with the DNA. TRBV21-1 is given as a pseudogene. CDR3 length: 13 residues. Here the CDR3 reads CASRQGVTDTQYF. CDR3 bases: TGTGCCAGCAGACAGGGAGTCACAGATACGCAGTATTTT.

The V call is TRBV6-1, the J call TRBJ1-1; no clear D gene. V was cut by 2 bases and J by 1 base, with 8 bases left in between. Per the germline V gene, CDR1 is MNHNS and CDR2 is SASEGT. This CDR3 is 14 amino acids long. CDR3 protein: CASSEYSKNTEAFF. CDR3 in DNA: TGTGCCAGCAGTGAATACAGTAAGAACACTGAAGCTTTCTTT.

The chain recombines TRBV11-2 with TRBJ2-7; D is ambiguous. This CDR3 is 16 amino acids long. V dropped 0 bases and J dropped 0 bases, with 12 bases sitting between them. The germline CDR1 and CDR2 sequences are SGHAT and FQNNGV. CDR3 protein: CASSLDRLTSSYEQYF. Written as DNA, the CDR3 is TGTGCCAGCAGCTTAGACAGATTAACCAGCTCCTACGAGCAGTACTTC.

This chain uses TRBV7-8 with TRBJ2-7; a weak D match, TRBD1 (6 bases). V gave up 4 bases and J gave up 3 bases, with 13 bases separating them. This CDR3 comprises 14 residues. In germline, CDR1 is SGHVS, CDR2 FQNEAQ. In DNA form, the CDR3 reads TGTGCCAGCAGCTCCACGACAGGCCACTACGAGCAGTACTTC. This encodes CASSSTTGHYEQYF.

This sequence joins TRBV19 and TRBJ2-3, with 12 positions matching TRBD2. CDR1 is LNHDA and CDR2 is SQIVND in the germline V gene (reference sequence). J was trimmed by 2 bases and V by 3 bases; bases with no gene match: 3. The CDR3 sequence is 16 residues long. CDR3 loop: CASSIGTSGSTDTQYF. As DNA, the CDR3 is TGTGCCAGTAGTATCGGGACTAGCGGGTCCACAGATACGCAGTATTTT. Full variable domain (remainder filled in from reference TRBV19 and TRBJ2-3): DGGITQSPKYLFRKEGQNVTLSCEQNLNHDAMYWYRQDPGQGLRLIYYSQIVNDFQKGDIAEGYSVSREKKESFPLTVTSAQKNPTAFYLCASSIGTSGSTDTQYFGPGTRLTVL.